These 28 T cell receptor beta chains were sequenced from one sample in a study of cytomegalovirus exposure and HLA in healthy donors. A multiplex PCR was run with 60 Vbeta primers and 13 Jbeta primers. Only in-frame clones appear in the TCRdb table, and some are missing; sequencing was by immunoSEQ multiplex PCR. Of about 150,000 clones detected, 80% to 85% appear once; the ten largest clones hold more than 3%. Source material: PBMCs. Receptors originate from a male donor in good health and CMV-seronegative.

This chain links TRBV6-5 with TRBJ1-5, with TRBD1 matching over 8 bases. Germline values: CDR1 MNHEY, CDR2 SVGAGI. The trim removed 5 bases at V and 6 bases at J, leaving 6 bases unmatched. The CDR3 length is 14 residues. CDR3 sequence: CASSTGGLVQPQHF. The CDR3 bases are TGTGCCAGCAGTACAGGGGGGTTGGTTCAGCCCCAGCATTTT.

J is TRBJ1-2 and V is TRBV7-6; D remains ambiguous. The CDR3 has 12 residues. The germline V gene encodes CDR1 SGHVS and CDR2 FNYEAQ. Trimming removed 4 bases at V and 7 bases at J, with 10 bases between. The CDR3 loop reads CASSSGEAGYTF. The CDR3 DNA reads TGTGCCAGCAGCTCGGGTGAGGCTGGCTACACCTTC.

J is TRBJ2-5 and V is TRBV29-1, with 7 bases fitting TRBD2. The DNA end lines up better with TRBJ2-7; the J call may be wrong. CDR1 SQVTM and CDR2 ANQGSEA come from the germline V gene. CDR3 size: 13 residues. The CDR3 nucleotides read TGCAGCGTCGAGCGGGGCAGCTCCTACGAGCAGTACTTC. Translating gives CSVERGSSYEQYF.

The sample holds one count of this clone. CDR3 DNA: TGTGCCAGCAGCTTAGCGGCTCTGGCTCGGGTGGCCGAGCAGTACTTC. This gives the protein CASSLAALARVAEQYF. The chain recombines TRBV7-6 with TRBJ2-7; no clear D. The CDR3 covers 16 residues. V lost 0 bases to trimming and J lost 6 bases, with 18 bases between them. From germline, CDR1 is SGHVS and CDR2 FNYEAQ.

The chain uses TRBV6-5 and TRBJ2-1, with 10 nucleotides matching TRBD1. CDR3 length: 14 amino acids. CDR1 MNHEY and CDR2 SVGAGI come from the germline V gene. The V and J ends lost 6 bases and 8 bases, in that order; junction bases with no gene match: 7. As DNA, the CDR3 is TGTGCCAGCAGCCCGGGACAGGGGATGTATGAGCAGTTCTTC. It translates to CASSPGQGMYEQFF.

This chain's CDR3 is CASSLARGRDEQYF. The DNA for the CDR3 is TGTGCCAGCAGTTTAGCCAGGGGAAGGGACGAGCAGTACTTC. This chain connects TRBV28 to TRBJ2-7; the D gene is possibly TRBD1 (6 bases). CDR3 length: 14 residues. The germline gives CDR1 MDHEN, CDR2 SYDVKM. V lost 2 bases to trimming and J lost 5 bases, with 13 bases between them.

This clone has a single count. The chain is built from TRBV5-8 and TRBJ1-1; D remains unclear. This CDR3 contains 13 residues. Per the germline V gene, CDR1 is SGHTS and CDR2 is YDEGEE. Between the trimmed V and J ends, which lost 3 bases and 6 bases, there was a span of 12 bases. The CDR3 is CASSYTVGAEAFF. The CDR3, as DNA: TGTGCCAGCAGCTACACGGTGGGAGCTGAAGCTTTCTTT.

The chain links TRBV27 to TRBJ1-1, with TRBD1 identical over 10 bases. The CDR3 is made up of 14 amino acids. From germline, CDR1 is MNHEY and CDR2 SMNVEV (reference sequence). V was clipped by 5 bases and J by 0 bases; unmatched bases: 0. The CDR3 DNA sequence: TGTGCCAGCAGTGACAGGGGGCTGAACACTGAAGCTTTCTTT. It codes for CASSDRGLNTEAFF.

This chain joins TRBV27 and TRBJ2-7, with D possibly being TRBD1 (6 bases). The V gene lost 6 bases and the J gene lost 1 base, with 7 bases spanning the gap. This CDR3 comprises 12 residues. CDR1 MNHEY and CDR2 SMNVEV come from the germline V gene (reference sequence). CDR3 protein: CASSGTSYEQYF. The CDR3 nucleotides are TGTGCCAGCAGCGGGACATCCTACGAGCAGTACTTC.

V is TRBV18 and J is TRBJ2-6; 8 nucleotides agree with TRBD1. The CDR3 is 16 amino acids. The germline gives CDR1 KGHSH, CDR2 LQKENI. The ends lost 3 bases at V and 2 bases at J; junction bases unmatched: 3. Written as DNA, the CDR3 is TGTGCCAGCTCACCGAACAGGGGGGCTGGGGCCAACGTCCTGACTTTC. It codes for CASSPNRGAGANVLTF.

The chain uses TRBV7-9 and TRBJ1-2; 7 nucleotides line up with TRBD1. CDR3 length: 14 amino acids. Germline CDR1 and CDR2: SEHNR and FQNEAQ (reference sequence). The trim removed 2 bases at V and 4 bases at J, leaving 4 bases unmatched. CDR3 DNA sequence: TGTGCCAGCAGCTTATCCGGGACAGTCTATGGCTACACCTTC. It is translated as CASSLSGTVYGYTF.

As regards this clone: The same CDR3 also results from other DNA sequences found in this sample. V is TRBV9 and J is TRBJ2-7; possibly TRBD1 for D (5 bases). The CDR3 runs 15 residues. Trimming took off 0 bases at V and 0 bases at J, with 10 bases between the two ends. Germline lookup yields CDR1 SGDLS and CDR2 YYNGEE. The CDR3 loop reads CASSVDQGLSYEQYF. The CDR3, as DNA: TGTGCCAGCAGCGTAGATCAGGGTCTCTCCTACGAGCAGTACTTC. Full variable domain (rest looked up from reference TRBV9 and TRBJ2-7): DSGVTQTPKHLITATGQRVTLRCSPRSGDLSVYWYQQSLDQGLQFLIQYYNGEERAKGNILERFSAQQFPDLHSELNLSSLELGDSALYFCASSVDQGLSYEQYFGPGTRLTVT.

The chain is built from TRBV28 and TRBJ2-2; D gene unclear. V lost 7 bases and J lost 1, with 16 bases in between. The CDR3 is 16 residues long. The V gene's germline CDR1 is MDHEN and CDR2 SYDVKM. CDR3 DNA sequence: TGTGCCAGCACCACCCCGACTGCGAAGAACACCGGGGAGCTGTTTTTT. Encoded protein: CASTTPTAKNTGELFF.

The V call is TRBV9, the J call TRBJ1-1; unclear D gene. The CDR3 loop spans 14 amino acids. Germline assignment: CDR1 SGDLS and CDR2 YYNGEE. V lost 0 bases to trimming and J lost 1 base, with 7 bases between them. The CDR3 bases are TGTGCCAGCAGCGTAGTTCGGGGGAACACTGAAGCTTTCTTT. Translating gives CASSVVRGNTEAFF.

The gene calls are TRBV10-3 and TRBJ1-1; D is ambiguous. V was trimmed by 0 bases and J by 4 bases, leaving 12 bases between them. Germline-derived CDR1 and CDR2 are ENHRY and SYGVKD. This CDR3 spans 15 amino acids. The CDR3 loop is CAISESEMGGTEAFF. The CDR3, as DNA: TGTGCCATCAGTGAGTCGGAGATGGGTGGCACTGAAGCTTTCTTT.

The V and J genes are TRBV7-2 and TRBJ2-5; D not certain. Trimming took 5 bases from V and 0 from J, leaving 13 bases between them. This CDR3 has 15 amino acids. Germline V gives CDR1 SGHTA, CDR2 FQGNSA. DNA of the CDR3: TGTGCCAGCAGCCCAGAGTCGGGTTACCAAGAGACCCAGTACTTC. Translation: CASSPESGYQETQYF.

The chain uses TRBV6-5 and TRBJ2-7; D not certain. The V end was cut by 2 bases, the J end by 6 bases, with 5 bases between. The CDR3 covers 11 residues. Per the germline V gene, CDR1 is MNHEY and CDR2 is SVGAGI. As DNA, the CDR3 is TGTGCCAGCAGTTACGGCCCCGAGCAGTACTTC. Residues: CASSYGPEQYF.

On this clone itself: The junction departs from the called germline gene at one end, perhaps through a read error. V gene TRBV7-9 combines with J gene TRBJ1-5, with 10 bases identical to TRBD1. Germline V gives CDR1 SEHNR, CDR2 FQNEAQ (reference sequence). This CDR3 has 14 amino acids. The CDR3 spells CSSSTGQGYQPQHF. For the CDR3, the DNA is TGTTCCAGCAGCACGGGACAGGGGTATCAGCCCCAGCATTTT.

As DNA, the CDR3 is TGTGCCAGCAGCACGCTCGGACAGGGACCCTATGGCTACACCTTC. This translates into CASSTLGQGPYGYTF. The chain uses TRBV5-6 and TRBJ1-2; 8 nucleotides line up with TRBD1. The CDR3 consists of 15 residues. V lost 4 bases, J lost 4 bases, and 9 bases stayed unmatched. Germline CDR1 and CDR2: SGHDT and YYEEEE.

The rearrangement uses TRBV2 and TRBJ1-1; 9 nucleotides match TRBD1. Looked up from germline, CDR1 is SNHLY and CDR2 is FYNNEI. V shed 4 bases, J shed 6 bases, and the junction held 3 bases outside the gene matches. CDR3 length: 13 residues. CDR3 in DNA: TGTGCCAGCAGTGGAGACAGGGGGGCTGAAGCTTTCTTT. Translating it yields CASSGDRGAEAFF.

V and J are TRBV7-9 and TRBJ2-2, with a weak D call TRBD1 (7 bases). Trimming removed 4 bases from V and 5 bases from J, with 14 bases in between. The CDR3 sequence is 15 residues long. CDR1 and CDR2 (germline): SEHNR, FQNEAQ (reference sequence). The CDR3 sequence: CASSSDRAGTGELFF. The DNA of the CDR3 is TGTGCCAGCAGCTCCGACAGGGCGGGGACCGGGGAGCTGTTTTTT.

This rearrangement joins TRBV9 to TRBJ1-3; no firm D call. The CDR3 sequence is 15 residues long. Germline V gives CDR1 SGDLS, CDR2 YYNGEE. V was pared by 0 bases and J by 6 bases, with 13 bases between. The CDR3 is CASSVVPGNLNTIYF. DNA for the CDR3: TGTGCCAGCAGCGTAGTACCCGGGAATCTAAACACCATATATTTT.

The genes are TRBV5-6 and TRBJ1-1, with D possibly matching TRBD1 (6 bases). Germline V gene lookup returns CDR1 SGHDT and CDR2 YYEEEE. Trimming pared 1 base from V and 0 bases from J, leaving 10 bases between. The CDR3 has 15 residues. The CDR3 DNA sequence: TGTGCCAGCAGCTTGCCAGGGGTCCTGAACACTGAAGCTTTCTTT. This encodes CASSLPGVLNTEAFF.

This sequence joins TRBV2 and TRBJ2-7; 12 nucleotides line up with TRBD2. The V gene end was trimmed by 4 bases and the J gene end by 6 bases; junction bases not matched to a gene: 10. The CDR3 is made up of 16 amino acids. Germline V gives CDR1 SNHLY, CDR2 FYNNEI. The CDR3 DNA reads as TGTGCCAGCAGTGCGATGATCGGACTAGCGGGAATCGAGCAGTACTTC. Its translation: CASSAMIGLAGIEQYF.

There are a few counts of this clone. The gene calls are TRBV6-1 and TRBJ2-7, with D possibly being TRBD1 (5 bases). Deletions cut 4 bases from V and 0 bases from J, with 10 bases between. Germline V gene sequence: CDR1 MNHNS, CDR2 SASEGT. This CDR3 region has 14 residues. DNA for the CDR3: TGTGCCAGCAGTGGGACACCCGGCTCCTACGAGCAGTACTTC. This gives the protein CASSGTPGSYEQYF.

The rearrangement uses TRBV28 and TRBJ2-3; the match to TRBD2 covers 9 bases. V was clipped by 6 bases and J by 5 bases; unmatched bases: 6. The CDR3 sequence is 14 residues long. Germline loops: CDR1 MDHEN, CDR2 SYDVKM. CDR3 DNA sequence: TGTGCCAGCAGCCTGGGACTAGCAGGAGATACGCAGTATTTT. This gives the protein CASSLGLAGDTQYF. The entire variable domain, with the rest obtained from reference TRBV28 and TRBJ2-3, is as follows: DVKVTQSSRYLVKRTGEKVFLECVQDMDHENMFWYRQDPGLGLRLIYFSYDVKMKEKGDIPEGYSVSREKKERFSLILESASTNQTSMYLCASSLGLAGDTQYFGPGTRLTVL.

This rearrangement joins TRBV30 to TRBJ2-1, with TRBD2 matching over 11 bases. The V gene's germline CDR1 is GTSNPN and CDR2 SVGIG (reference sequence). The CDR3 sequence is 16 residues long. J lost 12 bases, V lost 2 bases, and 15 bases had no gene match. The DNA of the CDR3 is TGTGCCTGGAGTCCGACTAGCGGGATTGTGGGAGTAGTGCAGTTCTTC. It translates to CAWSPTSGIVGVVQFF.

This clone turned up a few times. CDR3 region: CASSEDSISNYEQYF. CDR3 DNA: TGTGCCAGCAGTGAAGACAGCATAAGCAATTACGAGCAGTACTTC. The chain carries TRBV25-1 and TRBJ2-7; D might be TRBD1 (5 bases). The CDR3 totals 15 residues. V lost 2 bases and J 4 bases, leaving 15 bases between the germline ends. Germline CDR1 reads MGHDK; CDR2 reads SYGVNS.